This T cell receptor beta chain was captured by sequencing in a study of T-cell memory formation after mild COVID-19. Study at large: For the most part, TCR clusters were specific to one donor.

General observations from the study: Confirmation of SARS-CoV-2 specificity was lacking for second-wave clones peaking day 37. Clones contracting over day 15 to 85 were CD4/CD8 balanced, with later expanders leaning CD4+.

Concerning this clonotype itself: Its specificity is unknown.

The V end was cut by 4 bases, the J end by 4 bases, with 12 bases between. The CDR3 extends over 13 amino acids. The germline V gene encodes CDR1 SGHRS and CDR2 YFSETQ. With constant-segment primers, 5'RACE yielded cDNA libraries of TCR alpha and TCR beta that carried sample barcodes and UMIs. TCRdb reprocessed the 5' RACE reads via MiXCR and lists one record per CDR3 protein. Of roughly 550,000 distinct CDR3 sequences listed, roughly 20% are singletons. The source of this sequence is an adult woman who had mild COVID-19 (a few samples of this study predate the infection). Cell type and time point are not known. V and J are TRBV5-1 and TRBJ2-7; D gene unclear. The sequenced material came from PBMCs or a T cell subset sorted from them (not recorded which). The CDR3: CASSRLADYEQYF. Here the CDR3 DNA reads TGCGCCAGCAGCAGGCTCGCGGATTACGAGCAGTACTTC.